Here is one TCR beta chain with its context. Its specificity is not known. Unique molecular identifiers had been added to the TCR beta cDNA libraries. Roughly 0.5 million cDNA molecules were obtained from roughly 1.1 to 9.2 million T cells. MiXCR, applied by TCRdb to the PCR reads, yields one record per CDR3 protein. This sample has hundreds of thousands of distinct CDR3 sequences, with roughly 58% found just once. The data were taken from a study of post-analysis software for immune sequencing data. Overall study context: Secondary progressive, relapsing-remitting and progressive-relapsing multiple sclerosis were among the included disease courses. Findings of the study overall: Compared against controls, patients with multiple sclerosis displayed significantly lower normalized Chao1 diversity. When patients were compared with controls, 4 or 5 TRBV segments were more frequent, TRBV5-6, TRBV5-1 and TRBV20-1 among them. Those samples that were prepared in the same batch co-clustered strongly by F measure.

There are 13 residues in the CDR3. CDR1 and CDR2 from the germline V gene are SGHRS and YFSETQ. Trimming left V 4 bases short and J 8 bases short, with 15 bases between. The material sequenced was blood. The receptor comes from a girl aged 5-17 years with multiple sclerosis. The genes are TRBV5-1 and TRBJ1-2; D remains unclear. CDR3 DNA sequence: TGCGCCAGCAGCCTGAGGGAGGGTATGGGCTACACCTTC. Amino acids: CASSLREGMGYTF.